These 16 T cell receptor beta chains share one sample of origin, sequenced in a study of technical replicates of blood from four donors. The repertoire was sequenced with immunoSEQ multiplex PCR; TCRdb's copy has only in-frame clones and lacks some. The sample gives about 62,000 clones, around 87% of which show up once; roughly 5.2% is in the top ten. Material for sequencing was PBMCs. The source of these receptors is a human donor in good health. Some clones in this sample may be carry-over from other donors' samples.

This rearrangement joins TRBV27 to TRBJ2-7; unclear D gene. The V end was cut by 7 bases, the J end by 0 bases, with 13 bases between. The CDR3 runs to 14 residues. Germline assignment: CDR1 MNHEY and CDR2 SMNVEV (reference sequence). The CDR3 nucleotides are TGTGCCAGCAAACACGCCTTAAGCTCCTACGAGCAGTACTTC. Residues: CASKHALSSYEQYF.

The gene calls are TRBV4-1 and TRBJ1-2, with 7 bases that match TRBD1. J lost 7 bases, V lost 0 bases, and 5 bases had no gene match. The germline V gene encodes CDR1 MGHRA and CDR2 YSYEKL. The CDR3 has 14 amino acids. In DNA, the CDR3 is TGCGCCAGCAGCCAAGATCGAGGGGGCGGTGGCTACACCTTC. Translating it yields CASSQDRGGGGYTF.

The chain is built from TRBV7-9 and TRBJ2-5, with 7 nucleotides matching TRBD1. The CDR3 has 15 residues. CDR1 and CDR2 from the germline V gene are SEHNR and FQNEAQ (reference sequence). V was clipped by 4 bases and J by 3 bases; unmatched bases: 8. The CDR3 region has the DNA TGTGCCAGCAGCTCTGCCGGGACAGTAAAAGAGACCCAGTACTTC. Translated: CASSSAGTVKETQYF. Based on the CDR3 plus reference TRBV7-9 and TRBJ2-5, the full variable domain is DTGVSQNPRHKITKRGQNVTFRCDPISEHNRLYWYRQTLGQGPEFLTYFQNEAQLEKSRLLSDRFSAERPKGSFSTLEIQRTEQGDSAMYLCASSSAGTVKETQYFGPGTRLLVL.

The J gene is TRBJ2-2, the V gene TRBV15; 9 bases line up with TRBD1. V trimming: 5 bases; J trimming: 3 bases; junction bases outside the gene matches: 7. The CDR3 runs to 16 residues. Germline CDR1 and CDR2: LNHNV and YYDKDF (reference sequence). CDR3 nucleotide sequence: TGTGCCACCAGCGACCAGGACAGGGGTGACACCGGGGAGCTGTTTTTT. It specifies CATSDQDRGDTGELFF.

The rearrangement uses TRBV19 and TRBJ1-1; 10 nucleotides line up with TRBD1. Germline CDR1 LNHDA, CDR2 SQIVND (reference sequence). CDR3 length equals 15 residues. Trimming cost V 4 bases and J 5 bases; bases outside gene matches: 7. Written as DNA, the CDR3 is TGTGCCAGTAGTACCCGGGGACAGGGGAGGACTGAAGCTTTCTTT. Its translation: CASSTRGQGRTEAFF.

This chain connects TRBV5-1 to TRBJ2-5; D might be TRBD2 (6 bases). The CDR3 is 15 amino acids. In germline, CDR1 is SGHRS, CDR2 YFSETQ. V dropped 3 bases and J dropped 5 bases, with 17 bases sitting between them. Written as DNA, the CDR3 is TGCGCCAGCAGCTCTTTTGTCGGGAGTGTGGAGACCCAGTACTTC. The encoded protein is CASSSFVGSVETQYF. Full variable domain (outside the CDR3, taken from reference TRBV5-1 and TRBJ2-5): KAGVTQTPRYLIKTRGQQVTLSCSPISGHRSVSWYQQTPGQGLQFLFEYFSETQRNKGNFPGRFSGRQFSNSRSEMNVSTLELGDSALYLCASSSFVGSVETQYFGPGTRLLVL.

The CDR3 DNA follows: TGTGCCAGCAGCACCGGACAGGGAAGCAATCAGCCCCAGCATTTT. It yields the protein CASSTGQGSNQPQHF. The chain is built from TRBV6-5 and TRBJ1-5; TRBD1 aligns across 8 bases. The germline V gene has CDR1 MNHEY and CDR2 SVGAGI. J lost 1 base, V lost 6 bases, and 5 bases had no gene match. The CDR3 length is 15 residues.

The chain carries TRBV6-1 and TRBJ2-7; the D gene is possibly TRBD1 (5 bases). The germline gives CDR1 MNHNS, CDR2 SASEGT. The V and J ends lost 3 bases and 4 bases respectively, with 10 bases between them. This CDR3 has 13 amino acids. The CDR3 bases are TGTGCCAGCAGTGAGGGGCAGCTATACGAGCAGTACTTC. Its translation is CASSEGQLYEQYF.

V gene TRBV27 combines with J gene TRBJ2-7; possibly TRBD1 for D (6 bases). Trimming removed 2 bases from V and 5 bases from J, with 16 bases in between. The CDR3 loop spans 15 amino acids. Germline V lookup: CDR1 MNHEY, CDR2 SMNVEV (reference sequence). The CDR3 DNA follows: TGTGCCAGCAGTTTACCGGCCCAGGGGATCCACGAGCAGTACTTC. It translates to CASSLPAQGIHEQYF.

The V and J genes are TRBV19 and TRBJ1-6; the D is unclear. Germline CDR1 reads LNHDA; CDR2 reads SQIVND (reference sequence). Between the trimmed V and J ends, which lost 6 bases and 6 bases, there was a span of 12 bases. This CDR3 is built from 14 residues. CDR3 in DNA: TGTGCCAGTAGACGAGACGGGAGTAATTCACCCCTCCACTTT. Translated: CASRRDGSNSPLHF.

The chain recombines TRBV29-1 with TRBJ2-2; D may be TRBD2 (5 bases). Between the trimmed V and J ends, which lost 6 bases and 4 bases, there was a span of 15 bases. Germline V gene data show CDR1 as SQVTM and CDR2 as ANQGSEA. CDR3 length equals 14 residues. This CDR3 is CSVAQDYFTGELFF. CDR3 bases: TGCAGCGTGGCCCAAGACTACTTCACCGGGGAGCTGTTTTTT.

CDR3 amino acids: CAWSPRRGLSYEQYF. Here the CDR3 DNA reads TGTGCCTGGAGCCCCCGCCGAGGGTTATCCTACGAGCAGTACTTC. This chain uses TRBV30 with TRBJ2-7, with D possibly TRBD2 on 5 matching bases. The CDR3 loop spans 15 amino acids. Trimming left V 3 bases short and J 1 base short, with 16 bases between. Per the germline V gene, CDR1 is GTSNPN and CDR2 is SVGIG (reference sequence).

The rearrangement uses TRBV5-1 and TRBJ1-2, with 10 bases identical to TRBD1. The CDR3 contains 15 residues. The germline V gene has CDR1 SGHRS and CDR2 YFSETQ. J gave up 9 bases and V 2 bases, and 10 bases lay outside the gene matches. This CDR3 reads CASSFGPTGGARYTF. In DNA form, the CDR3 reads TGCGCCAGCAGCTTTGGCCCGACAGGGGGCGCGCGCTACACCTTC.

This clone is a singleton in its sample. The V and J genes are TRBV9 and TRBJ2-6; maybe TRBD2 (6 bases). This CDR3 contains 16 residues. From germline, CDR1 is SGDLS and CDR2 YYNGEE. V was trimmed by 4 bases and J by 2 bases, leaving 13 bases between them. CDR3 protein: CASSTWGRTGANVLTF. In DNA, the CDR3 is TGTGCCAGCAGCACCTGGGGGAGGACTGGGGCCAACGTCCTGACTTTC. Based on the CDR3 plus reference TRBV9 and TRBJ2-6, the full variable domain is DSGVTQTPKHLITATGQRVTLRCSPRSGDLSVYWYQQSLDQGLQFLIQYYNGEERAKGNILERFSAQQFPDLHSELNLSSLELGDSALYFCASSTWGRTGANVLTFGAGSRLTVL.

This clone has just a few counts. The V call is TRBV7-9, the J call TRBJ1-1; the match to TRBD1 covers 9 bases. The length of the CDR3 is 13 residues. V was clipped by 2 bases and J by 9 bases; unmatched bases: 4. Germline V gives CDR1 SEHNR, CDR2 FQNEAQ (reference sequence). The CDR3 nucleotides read TGTGCCAGCAGCTTAAGGGGACAGGGAAAAGCTTTCTTT. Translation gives CASSLRGQGKAFF.

This chain's CDR3 is CASSPRGSGNTIYF. The CDR3 DNA reads TGTGCCAGCAGCCCCCGCGGCTCTGGAAACACCATATATTTT. The chain uses TRBV7-8 and TRBJ1-3; D gene ambiguous. Germline V gives CDR1 SGHVS, CDR2 FQNEAQ. The ends were cut back, 5 bases at V and 0 bases at J, with 8 bases in the middle. The length of the CDR3 is 14 residues.